The 6 T cell receptor beta chains given below trace back to one sample, sequenced in a study of T cells in Graves' hyperthyroidism and ophthalmopathy (dated by TCRdb to between 2018 and 2020). The library was produced with multiplex PCR. TCRdb names Illumina HiSeq 2000 as the instrument used. The TCR beta CDR3 regions were amplified from the RNA transcripts. The TCR CDR3 was subjected to a first round of RT-PCR using the HTBI primer set and the Qiagen OneStep RT-PCR kit. TCRdb's own reprocessing of the public reads used fastp at Q25 and MiXCR and kept productive beta chains. Entries that share a CDR3 protein sequence are merged under the most common genes and DNA. A total of around 610,000 distinct CDR3 sequences appear in this sample, 14% to 15% of them only once. 3.5% to 4.5% of the sample belongs to the ten largest clones. The material sequenced was blood. Receptor source: a woman aged 40 to 50 with Graves' ophthalmopathy.

This clonotype showed up many times. The V gene is TRBV12-3 or TRBV12-4, the J gene TRBJ1-5, with D maybe TRBD1 (6 bases). With 5 bases removed from V and 6 bases from J, the gap between germline ends came to 11 bases. This CDR3 region has 13 residues. Written as DNA, the CDR3 is TGTGCCAGCAGTCTCTGGACAGTTCAGCCCCAGCATTTT. Its protein is CASSLWTVQPQHF.

This clonotype was picked up many times. V is TRBV19 and J is TRBJ2-7, with 7 bases matching TRBD1. The CDR3 sequence is 15 residues long. The germline gives CDR1 LNHDA, CDR2 SQIVND (reference sequence). The ends lost 3 bases at V and 5 bases at J; junction bases unmatched: 10. CDR3: CASSISTGTVDEQYF. Here the CDR3 DNA reads TGTGCCAGTAGTATCTCGACAGGGACGGTCGACGAGCAGTACTTC.

In its sample, this clonotype was seen many times. The genes are TRBV25-1 and TRBJ1-5; 10 bases fit TRBD1. Losses at the gene ends were 5 bases for V and 1 base for J; bases not matched to a gene: 20. The CDR3 length is 21 residues. The germline V gene encodes CDR1 MGHDK and CDR2 SYGVNS. The CDR3 region is CASSPSSGGTGEGRSNQPQHF. The CDR3 DNA sequence: TGTGCCAGCAGTCCGTCCTCCGGCGGGACAGGGGAAGGGAGGAGCAATCAGCCCCAGCATTTT.

Ten or more counts support this clonotype. The chain employs TRBV27 and TRBJ1-2; 9 nucleotides match TRBD1. V dropped 4 bases and J dropped 7; count of bases not matched to a gene: 10. CDR3 length equals 15 residues. Germline V gives CDR1 MNHEY, CDR2 SMNVEV (reference sequence). The CDR3 here is CASSSGQGRFSGYTF. The CDR3 region has the DNA TGTGCCAGCAGTTCCGGACAGGGGAGGTTCTCTGGCTACACCTTC.

This clonotype was recorded many times. J is TRBJ2-7 and V is TRBV29-1; TRBD2 agrees at 11 bases. The CDR3 length is 14 residues. Germline loops: CDR1 SQVTM, CDR2 ANQGSEA. V lost 7 bases, J lost 3 bases, and 8 bases stayed unmatched. CDR3 in DNA: TGCAGCGCGACGATAGCGGGAGGGGGCTACGAGCAGTACTTC. It codes for CSATIAGGGYEQYF.

This clonotype was detected ten times or more. The V call is TRBV20-1, the J call TRBJ2-7; unclear D gene. CDR3 length: 14 amino acids. Germline CDR1 DFQATT, CDR2 SNEGSKA (reference sequence). Trimming shortened V by 3 bases and J by 2 bases, and 14 bases separated the two germline ends. Written as DNA, the CDR3 is TGCAGTGCTAGTTACGCCCGGGTGCCCTACGAGCAGTACTTC. Its protein is CSASYARVPYEQYF.